This T cell receptor (beta chain) was documented in a study of identical twins. TCRdb ran MiXCR on the 5' RACE reads and lists one entry per CDR3 protein. The sample has 450,000 to 650,000 distinct CDR3 sequences, 12% to 15% seen once. The study's findings and limits: Cord blood's abundant beta clonotypes had fewer insertions, unlike memory repertoires. Models came in too low on out-of-frame TCR alpha sharing in monozygotic twins. Researchers caution that invariant MAIT and iNKT cells could partly confound zero-insertion analyses.

This clonotype has only a few counts. Its target is not known. Unmatched junction bases numbered 8, after V lost 4 bases and J lost 1 base. Germline loops: CDR1 SGHRS, CDR2 YFSETQ. The CDR3 runs 17 residues. The sample also formed part of further work on yellow fever vaccine responses in identical twins. That paper notes: Reportedly, the T cell response mounted by twins to vaccine seemed partly convergent, partly personalized.

The gene calls are TRBV5-1 and TRBJ2-5, with TRBD2 matching 12 bases. Sequencing used CD4+ T cells sorted from blood. This clonotype originated in a woman aged 18-29 years in good health. The CDR3 DNA follows: TGCGCCAGCAGCCACCTCCAGACTAGCGGGGGCCAAGAGACCCAGTACTTC. This gives the protein CASSHLQTSGGQETQYF. The full variable domain, in which reference TRBV5-1 and TRBJ2-5 provide the parts outside the CDR3, is KAGVTQTPRYLIKTRGQQVTLSCSPISGHRSVSWYQQTPGQGLQFLFEYFSETQRNKGNFPGRFSGRQFSNSRSEMNVSTLELGDSALYLCASSHLQTSGGQETQYFGPGTRLLVL.